This entry features one TCR beta chain sequence. Its target antigen remains unknown. No much larger clone is present one base from it, and per-base qualities are unavailable. Reading from cysteine to phenylalanine, the CDR3 counts 15 amino acids. CDR3 DNA is the only sequence kept; it has 45 bases, read in frame from the first base. V is pared back by 0 bases and J by 2 bases, with 7 bases lying between the germline termini. Based on the germline V gene, the CDR1 and CDR2 sequences are MGHRA and YSYEKL. In total, more than 500 healthy bone marrow donors made up the cohort. All cohort members were sampled while nominally healthy, although unrecorded immune exposures were likely present. The donor was CMV seronegative and belonged to the group of 352 seronegative cohort members. A peripheral blood sample was collected from each donor, and TCR beta sequencing was performed on peripheral blood mononuclear cells. Genomic DNA extraction from the blood cell samples was performed with the Qiagen DNeasy Blood Extraction Kit.

Libraries were constructed by the immunoSEQ multiplex PCR assay. For the multiplex PCR, a mixture combining 60 forward primers for TCR Vbeta segments and 13 reverse primers for TCR Jbeta segments was used. A multiplex PCR assay on genomic DNA amplified the CDR3 region of rearranged TCR beta genes. The amplified TCR beta libraries were sequenced on the Illumina HiSeq System as 87-base-pair reads. The authors' analysis ran thus. Across the 670 or so repertoires, a later analysis counted about 81 million unique TCR beta chains, about 10 million of which were shared by at least two donors. To remove PCR and sequencing errors, raw reads were error-corrected and collapsed into unique sequences using a nearest-neighbor algorithm that merged closely related sequences. CDR3 sequences were aligned to IMGT reference sequences to assign V, D and J gene segments. For a sequence to be retained, a match of at least six nucleotides was required to both a V gene segment and a J gene segment. A rearrangement was called productive if the CDR3 had no stop codons and remained in frame with V and J, and every other rearrangement was called non-productive. CDR3 was defined by IMGT convention, running from the second conserved V-encoded cysteine to the conserved J-encoded phenylalanine. Sequences without an unambiguous match to a single V gene segment were excluded from the earlier analysis of 450 to 750 of the donors. An earlier analysis of several hundred of the donors classified V segments as functional when productive rearrangements were above 56.7% and as segregating when the standard deviation between donors was above 5%. A statistical classification framework was developed to diagnose cytomegalovirus status using the catalog of TCR beta chain sequences. In a later analysis, TCR nucleotide sequences were compared against IMGT/GENE-DB human TR gene sequences so that V and J genes could be assigned. A later analysis assigned CDR3 sequences and most-parsimonious VDJ recombination scenarios with the TCRdist pipeline. In a later analysis, every TCR beta chain was defined by the combination of its CDR3 amino acid sequence and its V-gene family, and reads without a unique V-gene family were dropped. As a way to deal with suspected cross-contamination and a sequencing artifact, a later analysis dropped 592 nucleotide sequences that were highly shared and had low generation probability. A later analysis calculated a clonal expansion index for each public chain from normalized within-repertoire ranks of inferred template counts. In a later analysis, generation probabilities were computed with a VDJ recombination model fitted to out-of-frame rearrangements, and the resulting probabilities were checked against IGoR. In a later analysis, hypergeometric tests were used to score TCR-TCR, TCR-HLA and TCR-CMV co-occurrence, with a repertoire-size bias correction applied to TCR pairs. A later analysis estimated false discovery rates by permuting HLA or CMV assignments 20 times. In a later analysis, co-occurring TCRs were grouped with DBSCAN, and TCRdist sequence similarity was added when clustering was performed within HLA-allele-positive subsets. For co-occurrence clustering, repertoires with fewer than 30,000 or more than 120,000 public chains were excluded, along with a handful of repertoires with anomalous nucleotide sharing. TCRdb limited this immuneACCESS table to in-frame rearrangements with V and J called. A share of clones is missing; checked studies link under half to unresolved V genes, and the rest is unexplained. The DNA was the basis for D and trimming; V, J and clone size are from that table. The sample table contains about 130,000 clones; only one count was recorded for about three quarters of them. Around 1.9% of the sample is in the top ten clones.

This record comes from a study of cytomegalovirus exposure and HLA in healthy donors (dated by TCRdb to 2015 to 2018). Looking at the study overall: An earlier analysis of roughly 500 of the donors reported 276 Gb of sequence data and approximately 120 million unique TCR beta sequences obtained from roughly 180 million T cells. Among approximately 370 genotyped donors of the cohort, an average of roughly 230,000 unique TCR beta nucleotide sequences was sequenced per donor, of which 15% to 20% were non-productive. Roughly five DR-DQ haplotypes were handled as single units for association and clustering because linkage in the cohort was strong. Of the 300 to 500 genotyped donors, over 80% were placed in the genetic ancestry cluster associated with self-reported Caucasian donors. An earlier analysis of 450 to 750 of the donors used high-throughput TCR beta sequencing to judge whether each TCR beta V gene segment behaved as functional or pseudogenic. Rather than using new phenotypic data, the later analysis identified candidate immune exposures from TCR beta sequences and from how often those sequences occurred across donors. A later analysis re-analyzed previously published TCR beta repertoires from 666 donors and added high-resolution HLA genotyping to study TCR occurrence patterns. The study aimed to test whether signatures of past pathogen exposure could be identified by cataloging public T cell receptors. A separate validation cohort of 90 to 150 different subjects was used in addition to the 666-subject first cohort. The number of typed donors differed by locus: about 629-630 for A, B, C, DRB1 and DQB1; 500 to 550 for DQA1; approximately 600 for DPA1; and 400 to 480 for DPB1. In a later genetic analysis, genome-wide SNP genotypes for about three fifths of the 666 donors were used, and that subset was treated as a discovery cohort. To predict cytomegalovirus infection status, the study combined high-throughput TCR immunosequencing, statistical association of individual TCRs with disease status, and machine learning. Both class I and class II loci were covered by HLA typing, at four-digit resolution. The study profiled the T cell repertoires of approximately 700 subjects by immunosequencing and related them to cytomegalovirus serostatus. About 300 gigabases of sequencing data and 70 million to 100 million unique TCR sequences made up an early release that covered 500 to 700 HLA-typed donors. Every repertoire in the discovery cohort had been generated on one and the same sequencing platform. Donor age, sex, ethnicity and CMV serostatus were collected together with the repertoire data. General study outcomes and caveats: It was suggested by the authors that the approach could potentially be generalized to other disease states and immunological phenotypes. In a later analysis, the rate of TCR association differed among HLA loci, with DRB1 alleles having the most associated TCRs and HLA-C alleles having the fewest. The 87-base-pair reads could not distinguish some IMGT-functional V segments, including TRBV6-2 and TRBV6-3, so those segments were excluded. Most TCR sequences were observed very rarely across donors, whereas some public TCRs were present in many individuals. The classifier was reported to diagnose cytomegalovirus status with high specificity and sensitivity in both the original cohort and the validation cohort. Compared with the 666-donor mean, donors in an Asian-associated ancestry cluster had fewer N-insertions in productive TCRs, according to a later genetic analysis. Correlated functional status among segregating V segments might reflect linkage disequilibrium, but an unknown experimental factor could not be ruled out. The sequencing pipeline was judged likely to have produced a cluster of highly shared sequence variants as a technical artifact. Assigning TCR associations to individual alleles was difficult when HLA alleles, especially DR and DQ, strongly co-occurred. CMV serostatus was the only immune exposure information available for the cohort. According to a later analysis, parvovirus B19, influenza, CMV and Epstein-Barr virus appeared linked to several top co-occurrence clusters. Presence/absence analyses assumed roughly uniform sequencing depth across donors, an assumption that may not hold. At a false discovery rate of 0.05, a later analysis linked some 18,000 TCR beta sequences to specific HLA alleles. In a later analysis, HLA-associated TCR beta chains showed more clonal expansion and lower generation probabilities than non-associated chains that were equally common. In an earlier analysis of approximately 600 of the donors, most TCR beta V segments were observed in productive rearrangements about 87% or about 30% of the time, broadly matching IMGT annotations. A further reported finding was that TCR beta sequences accurately predicted the HLA-A and HLA-B alleles for most subjects in the first cohort. In a later genetic analysis, a missense DCLRE1C variant was associated with V-gene and J-gene trimming of TCR beta chains, and the association was replicated in an independent cohort. In vitro tests confirmed that three of the cytomegalovirus-associated TCR beta chains recognize cytomegalovirus antigens. A total of fewer than 200 TCR beta chains were listed by the study as associated with cytomegalovirus. HLA typing was unavailable for some donors at each locus, so association tests used only the typed subset. Because counts were too low, some 16 rarely observed V segments, including chromosome 9 orphons, were excluded from the earlier analysis of some 590 of the donors. Only TCR beta chains were sequenced in this cohort, and the absence of alpha or paired-chain data limited detectable features. According to a later analysis, most CMV-associated TCR beta chains appeared to be HLA-restricted, and the HLA associations seemed to be driven largely by CMV exposure.

Sequencing was carried out using PBMCs. The chain links TRBV4-1 with TRBJ2-2; a confident D gene designation cannot be given. This TCR came from a middle-aged woman in good health and CMV-seronegative. The CDR3 protein: CASSQEERNTGELFF. The DNA sequence reads TGCGCCAGCAGCCAAGAGGAGAGAAACACCGGGGAGCTGTTTTTT.